Listed below are T cell receptor beta chains from one sample, sequenced in a study of cytomegalovirus exposure and HLA in healthy donors. Produced via immunoSEQ multiplex PCR; TCRdb's table is partial and in-frame only. The repertoire holds some 170,000 clones, roughly 80% seen once, with around 9.6% in the top ten. The sequenced material came from PBMCs. The receptors were gathered from a man aged 30-40 years in good health and CMV-seropositive. Both conserved end residues are part of each CDR3. A D gene is named only where the DNA matches it firmly. A row's size may be missing; if present it is once, few, many or a size class.

V gene,J gene,D gene,clone size,CDR3 DNA,CDR3 protein
TRBV7-9,TRBJ2-7,TRBD1,-,TGTGCCAGCAGCTCTTTCCGCACAGGGGACAGGAGCTCCTACGAGCAGTACTTC,CASSSFRTGDRSSYEQYF
TRBV5-8,TRBJ2-1,TRBD1,-,TGTGCCAGCAGCGTAGGGGACAGGGGCAATGAGCAGTTCTTC,CASSVGDRGNEQFF
TRBV28,TRBJ2-7,TRBD1,-,TGTGCCAGCAGTTTAACAGGGGTGGGGTACGAGCAGTACTTC,CASSLTGVGYEQYF
TRBV28,TRBJ1-4,TRBD1,-,TGTGCCAGCAGTCTCACCCAGGGGGCAACTAATGAAAAACTGTTTTTT,CASSLTQGATNEKLFF
TRBV18,TRBJ2-7,-,-,TGTGCCAGCTCACTACGGGACACCTACGAGCAGTACTTC,CASSLRDTYEQYF
TRBV6-1,TRBJ1-1,TRBD1,-,TGTGCCAGCAGTGTACCGGGACAGGGGTATGGGGGCACTGAAGCTTTCTTT,CASSVPGQGYGGTEAFF
TRBV18,TRBJ2-1,TRBD2,-,TGTGCCAGCTCACGACTAGCGGGAGGACCCTACAATGAGCAGTTCTTC,CASSRLAGGPYNEQFF
TRBV7-8,TRBJ1-1,TRBD1,-,TGTGCCAGCAGCGGAAAGACAGGGGTAGGCACTGAAGCTTTCTTT,CASSGKTGVGTEAFF
TRBV7-2,TRBJ2-2,-,-,TGTGCCAGCAGCCCTCGACAGGTGAACACCGGGGAGCTGTTTTTT,CASSPRQVNTGELFF
TRBV10-3,TRBJ2-2,TRBD2,once,TGTGCCATCAGCCTAGCGGGAGAAGGTACCGGGGAGCTGTTTTTT,CAISLAGEGTGELFF
TRBV6-5,TRBJ2-7,TRBD1,-,TGTGCCAGCAGTTACTCACAGGGGGCGTACGAGCAGTACTTC,CASSYSQGAYEQYF
TRBV29-1,TRBJ2-1,-,-,TGCAGCGTTGTGCGGAGGGGCTCCTACAATGAGCAGTTCTTC,CSVVRRGSYNEQFF
TRBV28,TRBJ1-2,-,-,TGTGCCAGCAGGCCCTATACAGGCACCTATGGCTACACCTTC,CASRPYTGTYGYTF
TRBV7-2,TRBJ1-5,TRBD1,-,TGTGCCAGCAGCCCTAACAGGGGGGATCAGCCCCAGCATTTT,CASSPNRGDQPQHF
TRBV5-5,TRBJ1-2,-,-,TGTGCCAGCAGCCCAGGGATAGCTAACTATGGCTACACCTTC,CASSPGIANYGYTF
TRBV6-5,TRBJ1-2,TRBD1,-,TGTGCCAGCAGTTACGGGACAGGGGGCTTTCGATATGGCTACACCTTC,CASSYGTGGFRYGYTF
TRBV28,TRBJ2-7,TRBD2,-,TGTGCCAGCAGTCCCCCCGGGAGCGGGAGCTCCTACGAGCAGTACTTC,CASSPPGSGSSYEQYF
TRBV11-1,TRBJ2-7,-,-,TGTGCCAGCAGTTCCTGGGGGACACAAATCTACGAGCAGTACTTC,CASSSWGTQIYEQYF
TRBV6-6,TRBJ2-2,TRBD2,-,TGTGCCAGCCGCCTCTGGGGGGGGGACGGAACCGGGGAGCTGTTTTTT,CASRLWGGDGTGELFF
TRBV5-8,TRBJ2-2,TRBD2,-,TGTGCCAGCAGCCCCCCACTAGCGGGAGGCACCGGGGAGCTGTTTTTT,CASSPPLAGGTGELFF
TRBV28,TRBJ1-2,-,-,TGTGCCAGCACCAATTTGAGGGGGGGCAACTATGGCTACACCTTC,CASTNLRGGNYGYTF
TRBV7-8,TRBJ2-1,TRBD2,-,TGTGCCAGCAGCTATGGGGGGGAGTACAATGAGCAGTTCTTC,CASSYGGEYNEQFF
TRBV9,TRBJ2-5,TRBD2,-,TGTGCCAGCAGCGTAGATGTGGGAGGGCCAGGGGAGACCCAGTACTTC,CASSVDVGGPGETQYF
TRBV6-5,TRBJ2-5,TRBD2,-,TGTGCCAGCAGTTACGGCTCGGGAGGGCAAGTAGAGACCCAGTACTTC,CASSYGSGGQVETQYF
TRBV27,TRBJ1-5,TRBD1,-,TGTGCCAGCAGTCTCGGGACAGGGGGTAATCAGCCCCAGCATTTT,CASSLGTGGNQPQHF
TRBV4-2,TRBJ2-2,-,few,TGTGCCAGCAGCCAAGATCAGGCCGGGGAGCTGTTTTTT,CASSQDQAGELFF
TRBV7-6,TRBJ1-3,TRBD1,once,TGTGCCAGCAGCTTAATCCCAGGGTTACAGGGGGCCAACACCATATATTTT,CASSLIPGLQGANTIYF
TRBV7-3,TRBJ2-3,-,once,TGTGCCAGCAGCCTAGTGGAGGGTACAGATACGCAGTATTTT,CASSLVEGTDTQYF
TRBV23-1,TRBJ1-2,-,few,TGCGCCAGCAGACCCCCTAGCAGTGACGGCTACACCTTC,CASRPPSSDGYTF
TRBV6-6,TRBJ2-7,TRBD2,-,TGTGCCAGCAGACGGACTAGCGGTTCCTACGAGCAGTACTTC,CASRRTSGSYEQYF
TRBV9,TRBJ2-7,TRBD1,-,TGTGCCAGCAGCGCGCGAGACAGGGGAGCCTACGAGCAGTACTTC,CASSARDRGAYEQYF
TRBV6-6,TRBJ2-3,-,-,TGTGCCAGCAGTTACGGCCTAGATACGCAGTATTTT,CASSYGLDTQYF
TRBV29-1,TRBJ2-3,-,-,TGCAGCGCCGCTGGCAGGGTGTCCGGAGATACGCAGTATTTT,CSAAGRVSGDTQYF
TRBV29-1,TRBJ1-5,TRBD1,-,TGCAGCGCCGGGACAGGTCTCAATCAGCCCCAGCATTTT,CSAGTGLNQPQHF
TRBV9,TRBJ1-2,-,few,TGTGCCAGCAGCGTGAGTAGCCAAAACTATGGCTACACCTTC,CASSVSSQNYGYTF
TRBV6-5,TRBJ2-1,-,-,TGTGCCAGCAGTTACTCTGTCAGGGCAGCCTACAATGAGCAGTTCTTC,CASSYSVRAAYNEQFF